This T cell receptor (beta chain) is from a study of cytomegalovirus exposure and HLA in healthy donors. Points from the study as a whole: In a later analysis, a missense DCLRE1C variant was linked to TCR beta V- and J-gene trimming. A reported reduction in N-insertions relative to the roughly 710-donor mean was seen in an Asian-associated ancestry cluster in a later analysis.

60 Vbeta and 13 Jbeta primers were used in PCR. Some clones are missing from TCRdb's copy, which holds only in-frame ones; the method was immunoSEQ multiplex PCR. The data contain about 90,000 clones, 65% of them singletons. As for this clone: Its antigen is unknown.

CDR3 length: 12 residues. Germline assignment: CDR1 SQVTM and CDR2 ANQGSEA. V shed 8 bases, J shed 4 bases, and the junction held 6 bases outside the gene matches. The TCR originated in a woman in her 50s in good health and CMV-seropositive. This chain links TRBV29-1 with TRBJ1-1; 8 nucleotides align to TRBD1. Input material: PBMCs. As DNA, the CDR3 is TGCAGCTTCCGAGGACAGGGCACTGAAGCTTTCTTT. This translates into CSFRGQGTEAFF.